This T cell receptor beta chain was recovered during a study of a mutant IDH1 vaccine in newly diagnosed glioma (dated by TCRdb to about 2021). General notes on the study: Eight vaccinations were administered to patients in weeks 1, 3, 5, 7, 11, 15, 19 and 23, corresponding to visits V03 through V10. Prior to enrollment, patients had been given standard therapy consisting of radiotherapy alone, temozolomide alone, or radiochemotherapy with temozolomide, with the combination given to most patients. Of the approximately 35 treated patients, roughly 60% were male and approximately 40% were female, and the mean age was 40.4 years. Peripheral blood samples were drawn at six visits, namely V03 (baseline), V05, V07, V10, V12 and V13. Longitudinal TCRB deep sequencing was performed for 20 to 25 treated patients wherever samples were available for exploratory analyses. Vaccination was initiated 4-6 weeks after radiotherapy alone, or concurrently with temozolomide cycles in the chemotherapy-containing groups. What the research found in general, with its limitations: PBMC samples for TCRB deep sequencing were selected based on availability. Changes in the top peripheral T cell clonotypes picked up by TCRB sequencing did not appear to be linked to pseudoprogression. Immune responses induced by the vaccine were seen in approximately 93% of patients across multiple MHC alleles. The authors noted that analyses of patient blood samples could not be reproduced because of sample limitations.

This clone was seen just once. There is no known antigen for this receptor. Per-nucleotide qualities are absent, and no much larger clonotype sits a single base away. Per the publication, the time point label means: week 11, during vaccination. Each vaccine dose, consisting of 300 ug of a 20-mer mutant IDH1 peptide in Montanide, was administered subcutaneously with topical imiquimod. The donors had newly diagnosed IDH1-mutant astrocytomas of WHO grade 3 or 4 that showed loss of nuclear ATRX. The samples were drawn from NOA16, a multicentre, single-arm, open-label phase I trial in Germany that tested a mutant IDH1 peptide vaccine in humans for the first time. The DNeasy Blood and Tissue Kit was used to extract genomic DNA from EDTA blood for TCRB sequencing. Receptors were amplified or captured by the immunoSEQ multiplex PCR assay. Following the manufacturer's protocol, the hsTCRB Kit was used to amplify rearranged TCR beta chain sequences. TCRB libraries were sequenced on an Illumina MiSeq. In the authors' own workflow: The proprietary platform of the kit vendor was used for demultiplexing, trimming and gene mapping. In its TCRdb copy, this immuneACCESS table keeps in-frame sequences only and misses some clones. Where compared with another copy, unresolved V genes explain less than half of these, and the others have no known cause. That table furnishes V, J and clone size, whereas the DNA furnished D and trimming. A total of over 20,000 clones appear in this sample, approximately 79% of them only once. The biggest ten clones account for approximately 8% of the sample.

Relative to germline, V is missing 4 bases and J is missing 7 bases, with 16 bases of the junction outside any gene match. The cysteine opens and the phenylalanine closes a CDR3 of 18 amino acids. The DNA shown is the 54-base CDR3, in frame from base 1. As encoded in the germline V gene (reference sequence), CDR1 is SGHNT while CDR2 is YYREEE. The receptor comes from a man aged 40-49 years with glioma. Sequenced here: PBMCs, sampled from a glioma patient whose treatment included an IDH1 peptide vaccine. Recombination joined TRBV5-4 with TRBJ2-1; 11 of the junction bases match TRBD2. The CDR3 here reads CASSAGGASGRLGNEQFF. The DNA reads TGTGCCAGCAGCGCGGGGGGGGCTAGCGGGAGGCTCGGGAATGAGCAGTTCTTC.